Below, one T cell receptor (beta chain) is given with its context. Trimming at V came to 3 bases and at J to 6 bases, leaving 7 bases not matched to a gene. The CDR3 consists of 13 residues. Germline lookup yields CDR1 GTSNPN and CDR2 SVGIG (reference sequence). The sample is drawn from a study of technical replicates of blood from several donors. Produced via immunoSEQ multiplex PCR; TCRdb's table is partial and in-frame only. The sample holds tens of thousands of clones, 85% to 90% seen once. The V and J genes are TRBV30 and TRBJ1-1; 7 bases match TRBD1. The sequenced material came from PBMCs. The clonotype was recovered from a human donor in good health. Some clones in this sample may be carry-over from other donors' samples. CDR3 coding DNA: TGTGCCTGGAGCCCGACAGGGCGGGCTGAAGCTTTCTTT. Protein product: CAWSPTGRAEAFF.